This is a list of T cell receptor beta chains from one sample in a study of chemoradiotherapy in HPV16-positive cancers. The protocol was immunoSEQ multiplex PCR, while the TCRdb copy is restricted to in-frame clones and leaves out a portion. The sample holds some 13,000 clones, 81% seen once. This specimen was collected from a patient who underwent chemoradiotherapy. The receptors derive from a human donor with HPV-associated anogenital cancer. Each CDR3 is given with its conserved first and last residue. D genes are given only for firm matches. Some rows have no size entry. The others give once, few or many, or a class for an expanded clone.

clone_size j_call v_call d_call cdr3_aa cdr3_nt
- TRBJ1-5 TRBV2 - CASSDRSSNQPQHF TGTGCCAGCAGTGACAGGAGTAGCAATCAGCCCCAGCATTTT
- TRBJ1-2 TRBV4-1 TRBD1 CASSPLGGGVYGYTF TGCGCCAGCAGCCCGTTAGGAGGGGGCGTCTATGGCTACACCTTC
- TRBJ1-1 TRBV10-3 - CAISDADTEAFF TGTGCCATCAGTGACGCAGACACTGAAGCTTTCTTT
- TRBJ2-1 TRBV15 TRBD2 CATSRERGGYNEQFF TGTGCCACCAGCAGAGAGCGGGGGGGTTACAATGAGCAGTTCTTC
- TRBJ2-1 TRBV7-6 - CASSPFTVDYKPYNEQFF TGTGCCAGCAGCCCCTTTACGGTGGACTACAAACCATACAATGAGCAGTTCTTC
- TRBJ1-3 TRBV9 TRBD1 CASSPDRVRGTIYF TGTGCCAGCAGCCCAGACAGGGTGCGGGGCACCATATATTTT
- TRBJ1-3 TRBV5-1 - CASSLEGPDTIYF TGCGCCAGCAGCTTGGAGGGTCCGGACACCATATATTTT
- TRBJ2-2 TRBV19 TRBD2 CASSMRAGRDTGELFF TGTGCCAGTAGTATGAGGGCAGGGAGGGACACCGGGGAGCTGTTTTTT
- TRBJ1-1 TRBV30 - CAWSEGPNTEAFF TGTGCCTGGAGTGAGGGGCCGAACACTGAAGCTTTCTTT
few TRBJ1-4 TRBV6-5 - CASSPRRRDEKLFF TGTGCCAGCAGTCCCCGGAGGAGGGATGAAAAACTGTTTTTT
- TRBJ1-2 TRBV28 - CASSRGQNYGYTF TGTGCCAGCAGTCGAGGACAGAACTATGGCTACACCTTC
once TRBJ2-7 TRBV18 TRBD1 CASSVGQGAWEQYF TGTGCCAGCTCAGTCGGACAGGGGGCTTGGGAGCAGTACTTC
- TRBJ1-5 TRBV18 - CASSPRRQDSGQPQHF TGTGCCAGCTCACCGCGCAGACAGGATTCAGGGCAGCCCCAGCATTTT